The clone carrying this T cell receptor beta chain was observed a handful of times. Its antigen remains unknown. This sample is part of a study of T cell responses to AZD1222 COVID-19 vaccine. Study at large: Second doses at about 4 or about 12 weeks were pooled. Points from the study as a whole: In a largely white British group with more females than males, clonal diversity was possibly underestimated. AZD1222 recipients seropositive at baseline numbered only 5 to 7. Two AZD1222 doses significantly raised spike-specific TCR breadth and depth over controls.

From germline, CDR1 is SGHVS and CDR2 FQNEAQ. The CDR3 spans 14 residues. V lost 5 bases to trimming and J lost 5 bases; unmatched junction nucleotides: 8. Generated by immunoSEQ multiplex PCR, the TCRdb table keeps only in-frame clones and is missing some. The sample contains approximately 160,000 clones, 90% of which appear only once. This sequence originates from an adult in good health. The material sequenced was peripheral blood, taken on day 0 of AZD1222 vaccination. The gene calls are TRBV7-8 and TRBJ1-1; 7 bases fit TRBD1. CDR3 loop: CASSPLGGLTEAFF. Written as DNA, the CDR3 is TGTGCCAGCAGCCCCCTAGGGGGCCTGACTGAAGCTTTCTTT.